The 2 T cell receptor beta chains below come from one sample, sequenced in a study of blood T cell repertoires in COVID-19. Clones were sequenced by immunoSEQ multiplex PCR, and TCRdb holds only the in-frame ones, with some missing. The sample holds roughly 120,000 clones, roughly 80% seen once. The sample consisted of peripheral blood. The receptors were sampled from a man aged 50 to 60 with acute or convalescent COVID-19.

The chain links TRBV11-3 to TRBJ2-1; a possible D gene is TRBD1 (6 bases). This CDR3 is built from 15 residues. Germline V gene sequence: CDR1 SGHNT, CDR2 YENEEA. V gave up 5 bases and J gave up 2 bases, with 13 bases separating them. The CDR3 region is CASSPDRTPYNEQFF. In DNA form, the CDR3 reads TGTGCCAGCAGCCCCGACAGGACCCCCTACAATGAGCAGTTCTTC.

In its sample, this clone was seen once. The rearrangement uses TRBV6-2 or TRBV6-3 and TRBJ2-1, with TRBD1 matching 8 bases. This CDR3 is built from 13 residues. The trim removed 5 bases at V and 7 bases at J, leaving 4 bases unmatched. Germline CDR1 MNHEY, CDR2 SVGEGT. CDR3 nucleotides: TGTGCCAGCAGTGGGACAGGTTGGAATGAGCAGTTCTTC. Its translation is CASSGTGWNEQFF.